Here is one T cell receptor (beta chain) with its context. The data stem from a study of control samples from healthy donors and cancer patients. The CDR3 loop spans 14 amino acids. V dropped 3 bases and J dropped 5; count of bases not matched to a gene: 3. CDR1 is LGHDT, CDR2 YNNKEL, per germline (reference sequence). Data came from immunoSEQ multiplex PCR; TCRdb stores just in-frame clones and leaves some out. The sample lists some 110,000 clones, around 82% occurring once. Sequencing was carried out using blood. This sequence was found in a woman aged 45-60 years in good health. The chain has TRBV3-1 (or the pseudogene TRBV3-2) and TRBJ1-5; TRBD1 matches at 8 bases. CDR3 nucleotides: TGTGCCAGCAGCCATGGACAGGGACATCAGCCCCAGCATTTT. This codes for CASSHGQGHQPQHF.